The 24 T cell receptor beta chains below were found in one sample sequenced in a study of blood T cells in healthy people across ages. Next came a second PCR, run for about 7 to 12 cycles, which used a sample-barcoded 5' primer along with a J-beta primer mix. From the 5' RACE reads, TCRdb called clonotypes with MiXCR, one entry per CDR3 protein. The repertoire includes 850,000 to 1,000,000 distinct CDR3 sequences, 45% to 50% of them detected once, and 13% sits in the top ten. The sequencing sample was made of blood. The receptors derive from a man younger than 45 in good health.

The rearrangement uses TRBV12-3 or TRBV12-4 and TRBJ1-4; 7 bases fit TRBD1. V lost 6 bases to trimming and J lost 8 bases; unmatched junction nucleotides: 9. The CDR3 contains 14 residues. CDR3 bases: TGTGCCAGCAGACCGACAGGGCAAGGAGAAAAACTGTTTTTT. It yields the protein CASRPTGQGEKLFF.

This clonotype was detected ten times or more. This chain uses TRBV9 with TRBJ2-1, with 9 positions matching TRBD2. Germline-derived CDR1 and CDR2 are SGDLS and YYNGEE. The CDR3 has 15 amino acids. Germline trimming cut 2 bases from V and 1 base from J; bases unmatched to any gene: 1. The CDR3 DNA sequence: TGTGCCAGCAGCGTGGCGGGGGGGTCCTACAATGAGCAGTTCTTC. This encodes CASSVAGGSYNEQFF.

This clonotype has only a few counts. V is TRBV5-1 and J is TRBJ2-7; D is unclear. The CDR3 loop spans 12 amino acids. The germline V and J ends were trimmed by 2 bases and 3 bases, with 6 bases remaining between them. Per the germline V gene, CDR1 is SGHRS and CDR2 is YFSETQ. The CDR3 nucleotides are TGCGCCAGCAGCTTCAACGTCTACGAGCAGTACTTC. This codes for CASSFNVYEQYF. Together with reference TRBV5-1 and TRBJ2-7, the CDR3 gives the full variable domain: KAGVTQTPRYLIKTRGQQVTLSCSPISGHRSVSWYQQTPGQGLQFLFEYFSETQRNKGNFPGRFSGRQFSNSRSEMNVSTLELGDSALYLCASSFNVYEQYFGPGTRLTVT.

This clonotype has only a few counts. The rearrangement joins TRBV7-2 to TRBJ2-3; 8 positions match TRBD2. Germline-derived CDR1 and CDR2 are SGHTA and FQGNSA. V lost 0 bases to trimming and J lost 5 bases; unmatched junction nucleotides: 10. The CDR3 is 17 amino acids. CDR3 sequence: CASSLARSGGRVDTQYF. The CDR3 DNA sequence: TGTGCCAGCAGCTTAGCGCGCTCGGGGGGGCGGGTAGATACGCAGTATTTT. The variable domain in full, completed from reference TRBV7-2 and TRBJ2-3, reads GAGVSQSPSNKVTEKGKDVELRCDPISGHTALYWYRQSLGQGLEFLIYFQGNSAPDKSGLPSDRFSAERTGGSVSTLTIQRTQQEDSAVYLCASSLARSGGRVDTQYFGPGTRLTVL.

This chain connects TRBV7-2 to TRBJ2-5; D is ambiguous. Trimming took off 4 bases at V and 1 base at J, with 10 bases between the two ends. Germline CDR1 is SGHTA and CDR2 is FQGNSA. The CDR3 sequence is 14 residues long. CDR3 sequence reads: CASSSLHRQETQYF. The CDR3 bases are TGTGCCAGCAGCTCCCTACACCGCCAAGAGACCCAGTACTTC.

The chain has TRBV18 and TRBJ2-3, with D maybe TRBD1 (5 bases). Germline V gene data show CDR1 as KGHSH and CDR2 as LQKENI. V lost 6 bases and J lost 1, with 14 bases in between. This CDR3 has 15 amino acids. CDR3 nucleotide sequence: TGTGCCAGCTCCCCTTCAGAAGGGGGCACAGATACGCAGTATTTT. Its protein product is CASSPSEGGTDTQYF.

This clonotype was counted only a few times. The chain links TRBV7-9 to TRBJ2-7; perhaps D is TRBD1 or TRBD2 (5 bases each). Germline CDR1 SEHNR, CDR2 FQNEAQ (reference sequence). This CDR3 is built from 15 residues. Trimming removed 5 bases from V and 2 bases from J, with 16 bases in between. The CDR3 DNA follows: TGTGCCAGCAGCCCAAGGGGAGACTTAGCCTACGAGCAGTACTTC. Translation gives CASSPRGDLAYEQYF.

This clonotype was recorded many times. The chain joins TRBV7-2 to TRBJ2-5; D ambiguous. CDR1 and CDR2 (germline): SGHTA, FQGNSA. The CDR3 has 12 residues. Trimming stripped 5 bases from V and 5 bases from J, with 9 bases between. The CDR3 loop is CASSPYYETQYF. The DNA of the CDR3 is TGTGCCAGCAGCCCCTATTATGAGACCCAGTACTTC. The full variable domain, rest sourced from reference TRBV7-2 and TRBJ2-5, is GAGVSQSPSNKVTEKGKDVELRCDPISGHTALYWYRQSLGQGLEFLIYFQGNSAPDKSGLPSDRFSAERTGGSVSTLTIQRTQQEDSAVYLCASSPYYETQYFGPGTRLLVL.

This clonotype occurred a few times. Written as DNA, the CDR3 is TGCGCCAGCAGCCAAGATCCGGCGGGGGGGTACCAAGAGACCCAGTACTTC. It yields the protein CASSQDPAGGYQETQYF. V gene TRBV4-1 combines with J gene TRBJ2-5; 9 nucleotides match TRBD2. The CDR3 length is 17 residues. V was pared by 0 bases and J by 0 bases, with 5 bases of the junction left unmatched. CDR1 and CDR2 (germline): MGHRA, YSYEKL.

DNA of the CDR3: TGCAGCGCCGGCGGCAGAGAAAGCTCCTACGAGCAGTACTTC. This translates into CSAGGRESSYEQYF. V is TRBV29-1 and J is TRBJ2-7; D is ambiguous. Germline V gene lookup returns CDR1 SQVTM and CDR2 ANQGSEA. With 7 bases removed from V and 0 bases from J, the gap between germline ends came to 16 bases. CDR3 length equals 14 residues.

This clonotype has just a few counts. CDR3 DNA sequence: TGCGCCAGCAGTGGCCAAGAAGGAAGGGGTTTAGGCTACACCTTC. Its translation: CASSGQEGRGLGYTF. This sequence joins TRBV5-1 and TRBJ1-2; a possible D gene is TRBD1 (5 bases). Germline assignment: CDR1 SGHRS and CDR2 YFSETQ. CDR3 length: 15 residues. Trimming pared 5 bases from V and 8 bases from J, leaving 22 bases between.

As regards this clonotype: A junction end diverges from the germline sequence, so it may reflect a read error. The V call is TRBV10-3, the J call TRBJ2-7; D is unclear. The DNA end is more similar to TRBJ2-5, so the J call may be wrong. Germline assignment: CDR1 ENHRY and CDR2 SYGVKD. The CDR3 sequence is 11 residues long. CDR3 protein: CAVSPGETQYF. CDR3 DNA: TGTGCCGTCAGCCCCGGGGAGACCCAGTACTTC.

The chain joins TRBV30 to TRBJ1-1, with 7 bases fitting TRBD1. Trimming at V came to 4 bases and at J to 2 bases, leaving 10 bases not matched to a gene. There are 15 residues in the CDR3. Germline lookup yields CDR1 GTSNPN and CDR2 SVGIG (reference sequence). In DNA form, the CDR3 reads TGTGCCTGGATCCCCCGACAGGGCTTTAACACTGAAGCTTTCTTT. Translating gives CAWIPRQGFNTEAFF.

This clonotype turned up a few times. The rearrangement joins TRBV7-2 to TRBJ2-3, with D maybe TRBD2 (7 bases). The V gene's germline CDR1 is SGHTA and CDR2 FQGNSA. The CDR3 length is 18 residues. V gave up 1 base and J gave up 3 bases, with 20 bases separating them. In nucleotides, the CDR3 is TGTGCCAGCAGCTTAGGCCCCTGGGGGGGGCTTGGAACAGATACGCAGTATTTT. Translated: CASSLGPWGGLGTDTQYF.

The chain links TRBV5-1 to TRBJ2-5, with D tentatively TRBD2 (5 bases). Matching the DNA end better, TRBJ2-7 makes the J call doubtful. Germline V gene data show CDR1 as SGHRS and CDR2 as YFSETQ. The CDR3 loop spans 14 amino acids. CDR3 bases: TGCGCCAGCGGCGACTCTAGCAACACCCACGAGCAGTACTTC. This sequence encodes CASGDSSNTHEQYF.

The genes are TRBV6-5 and TRBJ2-2; no definite D call. This CDR3 has 16 residues. Germline V gives CDR1 MNHEY, CDR2 SVGAGI. Trimming cost V 6 bases and J 0 bases, with 14 bases left between them. The DNA for the CDR3 is TGTGCCAGCAGCACAGTGGAGATCTCGAACACCGGGGAGCTGTTTTTT. Translation gives CASSTVEISNTGELFF.

The chain has TRBV6-5 and TRBJ2-7; 7 nucleotides line up with TRBD1. The CDR3 has 18 amino acids. Germline trimming cut 3 bases from V and 2 bases from J; bases unmatched to any gene: 16. CDR1 is MNHEY, CDR2 SVGAGI, per germline. For the CDR3, the DNA is TGTGCCAGCAGTTATAGGATGCCAGGGACAGCCATGACCTACGAGCAGTACTTC. It specifies CASSYRMPGTAMTYEQYF.

This clonotype occurred a few times. This rearrangement joins TRBV6-5 to TRBJ2-5, with D possibly being TRBD1 (6 bases). The assigned J gene may be wrong: the sequence end matches TRBJ2-7 better. The CDR3 has 13 residues. Germline V gives CDR1 MNHEY, CDR2 SVGAGI. For the CDR3, the DNA is TGTGCCAGCAGGTCGTTCAGGGGCCACGAGCAGTACTTC. Amino acids: CASRSFRGHEQYF.

The rearrangement uses TRBV6-2 or TRBV6-3 and TRBJ1-6, with 9 positions matching TRBD1. Germline lookup yields CDR1 MNHEY and CDR2 SVGEGT. With 8 bases clipped from V and 7 bases from J, the junction kept 6 bases outside the gene matches. CDR3 length: 14 amino acids. The DNA of the CDR3 is TGTGCCAGCGTTCGGGACAGGGAAAATTCACCCCTCCACTTT. Encoded protein: CASVRDRENSPLHF.

This clonotype came up once. This rearrangement joins TRBV25-1 to TRBJ1-2, with D unclear. There are 12 residues in the CDR3. Trimming stripped 5 bases from V and 4 bases from J, with 8 bases between. Germline values: CDR1 MGHDK, CDR2 SYGVNS. CDR3 loop: CASSRHPYGYTF. CDR3 DNA: TGTGCCAGCAGTAGACACCCCTATGGCTACACCTTC.

This clonotype appeared many times. J is TRBJ2-5 and V is TRBV6-1; D might be TRBD1 (6 bases). Trimming shortened V by 8 bases and J by 4 bases, and 14 bases separated the two germline ends. The CDR3 consists of 13 residues. The germline V gene has CDR1 MNHNS and CDR2 SASEGT. CDR3: CASQTGSGETQYF. The CDR3 DNA is TGTGCCAGCCAAACAGGGAGCGGAGAGACCCAGTACTTC.

The chain recombines TRBV9 with TRBJ2-3; a weak D match, TRBD1 (6 bases). The V and J ends lost 4 bases and 2 bases respectively, with 8 bases between them. The germline gives CDR1 SGDLS, CDR2 YYNGEE. The CDR3 loop spans 13 amino acids. CDR3 residues: CASSWGLTDTQYF. CDR3 in DNA: TGTGCCAGCAGCTGGGGGCTCACAGATACGCAGTATTTT. The full variable domain, in which reference TRBV9 and TRBJ2-3 provide the parts outside the CDR3, is DSGVTQTPKHLITATGQRVTLRCSPRSGDLSVYWYQQSLDQGLQFLIQYYNGEERAKGNILERFSAQQFPDLHSELNLSSLELGDSALYFCASSWGLTDTQYFGPGTRLTVL.

The table lists this clonotype with a few counts. This chain uses TRBV12-3 or TRBV12-4 with TRBJ1-5; 11 bases line up with TRBD1. J gave up 5 bases and V 4 bases, and 4 bases lay outside the gene matches. The CDR3 consists of 15 residues. As DNA, the CDR3 is TGTGCCAGCAGTTCCCGGACAGGGGGCGATCAGCCCCAGCATTTT. Protein product: CASSSRTGGDQPQHF.

This clonotype was seen ten or more times. This CDR3 is CSAGREYEQYF. The CDR3 coding sequence is TGCAGCGCGGGCAGGGAATACGAGCAGTACTTC. V gene TRBV29-1 combines with J gene TRBJ2-7; D perhaps matches TRBD1 (5 bases). CDR3 length equals 11 residues. Trimming took 7 bases from V and 4 from J, leaving 11 bases between them. Germline V gene lookup returns CDR1 SQVTM and CDR2 ANQGSEA.